Following are 2 T cell receptor beta chains from one sample sequenced in a study of T cell changes during pregnancy in multiple sclerosis. Repertoires were generated with immunoSEQ multiplex PCR, while TCRdb's copy carries only in-frame clones and drops some. The repertoire holds nearly 110,000 clones, with about 90% as singletons. Specimen: peripheral blood, collected before pregnancy. These receptors came from a female donor with multiple sclerosis, enrolled in a pregnancy study.

The chain uses TRBV7-8 and TRBJ1-2; unclear D gene. The CDR3 is made up of 13 amino acids. The V and J ends lost 1 base and 5 bases respectively, with 8 bases between them. Germline CDR1 and CDR2: SGHVS and FQNEAQ. The DNA of the CDR3 is TGTGCCAGCAGCTTAGACAGACCGTATGGCTACACCTTC. It yields the protein CASSLDRPYGYTF.

This clone has only a few counts. The chain links TRBV7-2 to TRBJ2-7, with 11 bases identical to TRBD2. CDR1 and CDR2 (germline): SGHTA, FQGNSA. V shed 5 bases, J shed 12 bases, and the junction held 12 bases outside the gene matches. The CDR3 length is 14 residues. Here the CDR3 reads CASSPLAGGELRYF. The CDR3 DNA sequence: TGTGCCAGCAGCCCATTAGCGGGGGGGGAACTTAGGTACTTC.